This T cell receptor (beta chain) stems from a study of T cell changes during pregnancy in multiple sclerosis. The count of this clone is one. Germline lookup yields CDR1 SGDLS and CDR2 YYNGEE. The CDR3 extends over 15 amino acids. The V segment lost 4 bases and the J segment 8 bases; nucleotides outside the gene matches: 11. The table came from immunoSEQ multiplex PCR; TCRdb's copy has only in-frame clones and leaves some out. The sample holds roughly 57,000 clones, approximately 92% seen once. V gene TRBV9 combines with J gene TRBJ1-4; TRBD1 matches at 7 bases. The TCR comes from a female donor with multiple sclerosis, enrolled in a pregnancy study. The sequencing here drew on CD4+ T cells from peripheral blood mononuclear cells, taken after pregnancy. CDR3: CASSSRQGISEKLFF. In DNA form, the CDR3 reads TGTGCCAGCAGCTCCCGACAGGGAATATCCGAAAAACTGTTTTTT.